The 10 T cell receptor beta chains in this list originate from one sample, sequenced in a study of cytomegalovirus exposure and HLA in healthy donors. The PCR contained 60 Vbeta and 13 Jbeta primers. TCRdb keeps only in-frame clones here, not all; method: immunoSEQ multiplex PCR. Among roughly 190,000 clones listed, roughly 80% were seen once. The sample was PBMCs. The receptors here all came from a female donor in good health and CMV-seronegative.

V is TRBV5-1 and J is TRBJ2-7, with TRBD2 identical over 9 bases. V was clipped by 0 bases and J by 5 bases; unmatched bases: 12. Germline V CDR1 and CDR2: SGHRS, YFSETQ. The CDR3 covers 17 residues. This CDR3 reads CASSLEGSGSNGNEQYF. In DNA, the CDR3 is TGCGCCAGCAGCTTGGAAGGTAGCGGGAGTAACGGGAACGAGCAGTACTTC.

This clone showed up just a few times. The chain is built from TRBV6-5 and TRBJ2-7; 8 bases are a match to TRBD1. This CDR3 comprises 13 residues. Germline loops: CDR1 MNHEY, CDR2 SVGAGI. V lost 0 bases to trimming and J lost 9 bases; unmatched junction nucleotides: 4. This CDR3 reads CASSYSGQVRQYF. CDR3 coding DNA: TGTGCCAGCAGTTACTCGGGACAGGTTCGGCAGTACTTC.

This clone was recorded once. This rearrangement joins TRBV7-2 to TRBJ2-1, with unresolved D. Looked up from germline, CDR1 is SGHTA and CDR2 is FQGNSA. This CDR3 is 15 amino acids long. V dropped 7 bases and J dropped 8 bases, with 21 bases sitting between them. This CDR3 is CASIGDAAPADEQFF. CDR3 bases: TGTGCCAGCATAGGAGACGCGGCACCCGCGGATGAGCAGTTCTTC.

This clone showed up just a few times. The chain has TRBV9 and TRBJ2-5; possible D gene TRBD2, 6 bases. Germline V gene data show CDR1 as SGDLS and CDR2 as YYNGEE. The CDR3 consists of 15 residues. With 0 bases removed from V and 2 bases from J, the gap between germline ends came to 11 bases. Here the CDR3 reads CASSVAGAGQETQYF. As DNA, the CDR3 is TGTGCCAGCAGCGTAGCGGGAGCGGGTCAAGAGACCCAGTACTTC.

In this sample, this clone turned up once. V usage is TRBV10-1 and J usage is TRBJ2-1; D may be TRBD1 (6 bases). Trimming left V 4 bases short and J 9 bases short, with 13 bases between. Germline V gives CDR1 WNHNN, CDR2 SYGVQD (reference sequence). This CDR3 is built from 13 residues. The CDR3 loop is CASSVSGAVEQFF. CDR3 nucleotides: TGCGCCAGCAGTGTATCAGGGGCTGTTGAGCAGTTCTTC.

This clone was detected only once. The chain combines TRBV7-8 with TRBJ2-7; TRBD1 agrees at 9 bases. Looked up from germline, CDR1 is SGHVS and CDR2 is FQNEAQ. The CDR3 has 15 residues. The junction had 8 bases not matched to a gene; V was cut back by 5 bases and J by 3 bases. In DNA, the CDR3 is TGTGCCAGCAGCGAAGGGACAGGGACCTACTACGAGCAGTACTTC. The encoded protein is CASSEGTGTYYEQYF.

The genes are TRBV30 and TRBJ2-3; tentative D call: TRBD1 (5 bases). Trimming took 1 base from V and 7 from J, leaving 18 bases between them. The CDR3 runs to 15 residues. Germline V lookup: CDR1 GTSNPN, CDR2 SVGIG (reference sequence). The CDR3 nucleotides read TGTGCCTGGAGTGAAGACTCAGGGTTTGGCAATACGCAGTATTTT. Translating it yields CAWSEDSGFGNTQYF.

This clone has a handful of counts. The chain recombines TRBV18 with TRBJ2-3; 7 positions agree with TRBD1. The germline V gene has CDR1 KGHSH and CDR2 LQKENI. The CDR3 totals 16 residues. V lost 1 base to trimming and J lost 6 bases; unmatched junction nucleotides: 10. The CDR3 spells CASSPRRQGVRDTQYF. In DNA form, the CDR3 reads TGTGCCAGCTCACCACGTCGGCAGGGGGTCAGGGATACGCAGTATTTT.

This clone was seen just once. The chain employs TRBV7-9 and TRBJ2-7, with D maybe TRBD2 (5 bases). Per the germline V gene, CDR1 is SEHNR and CDR2 is FQNEAQ (reference sequence). The V gene lost 1 base and the J gene lost 3 bases, with 19 bases spanning the gap. CDR3 length: 17 amino acids. For the CDR3, the DNA is TGTGCCAGCAGCTTAGTTCCGGGGTTTCGACCTAGCTACGAGCAGTACTTC. The encoded protein is CASSLVPGFRPSYEQYF.

This clone occurred once. The chain links TRBV19 to TRBJ2-7; 10 bases are a match to TRBD2. Unmatched junction bases numbered 7, after V lost 1 base and J lost 4 bases. The CDR3 totals 16 residues. Germline loops: CDR1 LNHDA, CDR2 SQIVND (reference sequence). The CDR3 here is CASSIGGASGSYEQYF. The CDR3 DNA sequence: TGTGCCAGTAGTATAGGCGGCGCTAGCGGGAGTTACGAGCAGTACTTC.